This T cell receptor (beta chain) came from a study of response to subunit inactivated influenza vaccine. There are 16 residues in the CDR3. Germline CDR1 reads MNHEY; CDR2 reads SVGEGT. V was cut by 0 bases and J by 2 bases, with 11 bases left in between. Each CDR3 protein gets one entry after TCRdb re-called the RT-PCR reads with MiXCR. Among a few hundred thousand distinct CDR3 sequences, roughly 20% were seen once, and the ten largest hold 10%. This clonotype was detected only a few times. What it binds is unknown. Overall study results and limits: The authors offered the suggestion that each seasonal influenza vaccination recruits few new T cells.

The V and J genes are TRBV6-2 or TRBV6-3 and TRBJ1-5; D is possibly TRBD1 (5 bases). The sample was PBMCs from blood, taken 21 months after vaccination. The TCR was taken from a man between 50 and 70 years old who received an inactivated influenza vaccine. Here the CDR3 reads CASSYSRGYGNQPQHF. CDR3 in DNA: TGTGCCAGCAGTTACTCTCGGGGGTATGGCAATCAGCCCCAGCATTTT.